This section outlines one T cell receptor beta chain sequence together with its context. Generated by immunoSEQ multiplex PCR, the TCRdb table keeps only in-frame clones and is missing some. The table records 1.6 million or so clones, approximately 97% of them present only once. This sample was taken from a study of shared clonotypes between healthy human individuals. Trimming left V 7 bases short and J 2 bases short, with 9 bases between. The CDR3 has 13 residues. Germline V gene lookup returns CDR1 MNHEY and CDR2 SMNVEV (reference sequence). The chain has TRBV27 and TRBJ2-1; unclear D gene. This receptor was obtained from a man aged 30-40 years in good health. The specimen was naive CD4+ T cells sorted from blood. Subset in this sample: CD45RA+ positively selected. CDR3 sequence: CASTNGPYNEQFF. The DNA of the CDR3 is TGTGCCAGCACAAACGGTCCCTACAATGAGCAGTTCTTC.